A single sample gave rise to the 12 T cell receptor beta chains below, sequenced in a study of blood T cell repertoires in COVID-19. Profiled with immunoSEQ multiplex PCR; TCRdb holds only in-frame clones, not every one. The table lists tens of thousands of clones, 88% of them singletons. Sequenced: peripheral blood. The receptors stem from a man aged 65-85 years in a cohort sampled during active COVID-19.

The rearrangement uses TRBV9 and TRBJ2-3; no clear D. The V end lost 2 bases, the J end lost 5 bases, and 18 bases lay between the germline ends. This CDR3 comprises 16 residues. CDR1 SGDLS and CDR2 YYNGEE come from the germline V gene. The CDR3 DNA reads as TGTGCCAGCAGCGTTTCGTGGTCGGGTTATCGAGATACGCAGTATTTT. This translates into CASSVSWSGYRDTQYF.

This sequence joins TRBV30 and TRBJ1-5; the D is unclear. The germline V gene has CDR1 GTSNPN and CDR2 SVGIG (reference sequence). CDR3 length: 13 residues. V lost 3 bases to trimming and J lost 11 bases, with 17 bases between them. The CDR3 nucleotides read TGTGCCTGGAGCAGAAAGTATCACCGGGCCCAGCATTTT. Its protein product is CAWSRKYHRAQHF.

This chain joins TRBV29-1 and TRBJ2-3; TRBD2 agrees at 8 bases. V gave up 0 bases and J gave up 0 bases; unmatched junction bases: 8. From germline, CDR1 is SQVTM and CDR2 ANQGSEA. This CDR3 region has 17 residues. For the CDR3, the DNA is TGCAGCGTTGAAGATCTTACTAGCGGTCTGAGCACAGATACGCAGTATTTT. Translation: CSVEDLTSGLSTDTQYF.

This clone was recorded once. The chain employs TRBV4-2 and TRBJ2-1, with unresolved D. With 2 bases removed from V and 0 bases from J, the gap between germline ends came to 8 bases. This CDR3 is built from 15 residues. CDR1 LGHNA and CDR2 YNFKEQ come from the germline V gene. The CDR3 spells CASSQSAFSYNEQFF. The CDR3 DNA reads TGTGCCAGCAGCCAAAGCGCATTCTCCTACAATGAGCAGTTCTTC.

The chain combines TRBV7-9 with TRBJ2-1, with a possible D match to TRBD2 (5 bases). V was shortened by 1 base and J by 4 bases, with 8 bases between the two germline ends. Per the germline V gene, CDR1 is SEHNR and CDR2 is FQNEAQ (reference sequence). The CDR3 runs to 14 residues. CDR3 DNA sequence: TGTGCCAGCAGCTTAGTGGGAGAGTACAATGAGCAGTTCTTC. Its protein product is CASSLVGEYNEQFF.

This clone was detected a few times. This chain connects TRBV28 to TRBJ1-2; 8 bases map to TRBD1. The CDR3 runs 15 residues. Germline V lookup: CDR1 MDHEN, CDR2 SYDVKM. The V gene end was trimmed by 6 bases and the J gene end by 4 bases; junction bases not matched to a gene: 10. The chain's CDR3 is CASSPVGQGTYGYTF. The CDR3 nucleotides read TGTGCCAGCAGCCCCGTAGGACAGGGTACCTATGGCTACACCTTC.

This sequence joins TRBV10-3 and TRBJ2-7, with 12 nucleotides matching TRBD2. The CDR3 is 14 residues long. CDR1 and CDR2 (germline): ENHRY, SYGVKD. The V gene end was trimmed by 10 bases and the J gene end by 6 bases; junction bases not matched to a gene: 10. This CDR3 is CATEETSGSSEQYF. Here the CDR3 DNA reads TGTGCCACCGAAGAGACTAGCGGGAGCTCCGAGCAGTACTTC.

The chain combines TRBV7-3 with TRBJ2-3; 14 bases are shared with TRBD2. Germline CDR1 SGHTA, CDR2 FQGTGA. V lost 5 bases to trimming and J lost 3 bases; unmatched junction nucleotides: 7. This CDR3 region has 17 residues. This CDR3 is CASSPRGTSGRTDTQYF. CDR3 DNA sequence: TGTGCCAGCAGCCCCCGGGGGACTAGCGGGAGAACAGATACGCAGTATTTT.

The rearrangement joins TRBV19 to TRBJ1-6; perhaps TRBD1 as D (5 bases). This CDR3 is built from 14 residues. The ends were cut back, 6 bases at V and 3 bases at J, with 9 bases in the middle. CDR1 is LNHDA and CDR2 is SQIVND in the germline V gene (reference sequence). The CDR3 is CASSRDFYNSPLHF. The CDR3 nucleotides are TGTGCCAGTAGCCGGGACTTCTATAATTCACCCCTCCACTTT.

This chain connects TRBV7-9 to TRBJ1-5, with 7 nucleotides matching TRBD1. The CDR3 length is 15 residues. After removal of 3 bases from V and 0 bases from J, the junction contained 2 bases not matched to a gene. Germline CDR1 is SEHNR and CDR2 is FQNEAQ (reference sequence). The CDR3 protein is CASSLGQNSNQPQHF. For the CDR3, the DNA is TGTGCCAGCAGCTTGGGACAGAATAGCAATCAGCCCCAGCATTTT.

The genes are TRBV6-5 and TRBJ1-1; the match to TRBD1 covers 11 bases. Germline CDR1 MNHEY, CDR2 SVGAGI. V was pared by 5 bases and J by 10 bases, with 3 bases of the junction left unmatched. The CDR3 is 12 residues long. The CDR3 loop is CASSPGQGVAFF. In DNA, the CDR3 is TGTGCCAGCAGTCCGGGACAGGGGGTAGCTTTCTTT.

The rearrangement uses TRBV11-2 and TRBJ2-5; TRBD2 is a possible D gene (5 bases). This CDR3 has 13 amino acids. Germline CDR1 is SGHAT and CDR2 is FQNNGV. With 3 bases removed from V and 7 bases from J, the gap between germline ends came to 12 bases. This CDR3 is CASSFDYRGTQYF. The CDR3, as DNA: TGTGCCAGCAGCTTCGACTATAGAGGGACCCAGTACTTC.